A selection of T cell receptor beta chains follows, all from one sample in a study of blood T cells in healthy people across ages. TCRdb redid the calling of the 5' RACE reads with MiXCR, one entry per CDR3 protein. The data show 1.5 million to 2 million distinct CDR3 sequences, 28% seen once. The specimen sequenced was blood. The receptors originated from a woman aged 25 to 39 in good health. The conserved cysteine and the conserved F or W are not part of the CDR3 here.

TRBJ2-6	TRBV2	ASREVAGAGANVLT
TRBJ2-3	TRBV13	ASSLIPSSTDTQY
TRBJ2-5	TRBV2	ASSVYRQETQY
-	TRBV4-2	ASSQDPGSSYNEQY
TRBJ2-4	TRBV25-1	VSSPTGAKNIQY
TRBJ1-2	TRBV6-5	ASSYSTASGGYT
TRBJ2-7	TRBV20-1	SANLGYREQY
TRBJ2-6	TRBV15	ATSSGGAGANVPT
TRBJ2-5	TRBV2	ASREDRGETQY
TRBJ2-1	TRBV7-9	ASSSKPNGLDEQF
TRBJ1-6	TRBV9	ASALRGNSPLH
TRBJ2-3	TRBV20-1	SAREADTQY
TRBJ2-1	TRBV7-2	ARRTGEFDEQF
TRBJ2-1	TRBV7-2	ASSRFYEQF
TRBJ2-7	TRBV14	ASSHFSGGRYSYEQY
TRBJ1-2	TRBV20-1	SASFQRGYGYT
TRBJ1-5	TRBV6-2/TRBV6-3	ASSSGTPQH
TRBJ2-3	TRBV27	ASSVWGLADTQY
TRBJ2-7	TRBV3-1	ASSHRDHEQY
TRBJ2-1	TRBV11-2	ASSLGVVGMDEQF
TRBJ1-4	TRBV15	AAGGENEKLF
TRBJ2-7	TRBV5-6	ASSLLETGTFEQY
TRBJ2-7	TRBV7-9	ASSRDFARETRY
TRBJ2-5	TRBV11-2	ASSGLVGETQY
TRBJ2-4	TRBV7-2	ASSPLQGAPSIQY
TRBJ2-1	TRBV2	ASKDNNEQF
TRBJ2-7	TRBV5-1	ASSLGQGAIYEQY
TRBJ1-1	TRBV29-1	SAAGPNTEAF
TRBJ1-1	TRBV5-6	ASSLGGRGMNTEAF
TRBJ2-3	TRBV29-1	SVDFQGPDTQY
TRBJ1-2	TRBV11-2	ASSLEGRGYT
TRBJ2-7	TRBV5-1	ASSLGPGAVEQY
TRBJ2-1	TRBV7-2	ASSSTWVAGDREQF
TRBJ1-5	TRBV3-1	ASSQQGYQPRH
TRBJ2-3	TRBV7-6	AGRQEGRASGGFPSTDTQY
TRBJ2-1	TRBV24-1	ATSDSGTESYNEQF